This T cell receptor beta chain was found in a study of cytomegalovirus exposure and HLA in healthy donors listed by TCRdb under 2017. Background on the whole study: An earlier analysis of roughly 570 of the donors reported 276 Gb of sequence data and around 100 million unique TCR beta sequences obtained from about 170 million T cells. Approximately 310 gigabases of sequencing data and tens of millions of unique TCR sequences were included in an early release covering about 700 HLA-typed donors. Of the roughly 390 genotyped donors, approximately 80% were placed in the genetic ancestry cluster associated with self-reported Caucasian donors. The study aimed to test whether cataloging public T cell receptors could reveal signatures of past pathogen exposure. The study used immunosequencing to profile the T cell repertoires of several hundred subjects and linked those repertoires to cytomegalovirus serostatus. In addition to the first cohort of 666 subjects, a separate validation cohort of approximately 130 different subjects was used. High-throughput TCR immunosequencing, statistical association of individual TCRs with disease status, and machine learning were combined to predict cytomegalovirus infection status. A later analysis re-analyzed previously published TCR beta repertoires from 666 donors and added high-resolution HLA genotyping to study TCR occurrence patterns. Rather than drawing on any new phenotypic data, the later analysis identified candidate immune exposures from TCR beta sequences and the way those sequences occurred across donors. In an earlier analysis of 500 to 650 of the donors, high-throughput TCR beta sequencing was used to judge whether each TCR beta V gene segment behaved as functional or pseudogenic. Donor age, sex, ethnicity and CMV serostatus were compiled alongside the repertoire data. A later genetic analysis took genome-wide SNP genotypes for about 55% of the 666 donors and used that subset as a discovery cohort. Every discovery cohort repertoire had been produced on one sequencing platform. HLA typing covered class I and class II loci at four-digit resolution. Typing coverage varied by locus: about 629-630 donors for A, B, C, DRB1 and DQB1; roughly 510 for DQA1; 600 to 610 for DPA1; approximately 490 for DPB1. Roughly 5 DR-DQ haplotypes were handled as single units for association and clustering, since linkage in the cohort was strong. Among roughly 400 genotyped donors of the cohort, an average of approximately 240,000 unique TCR beta nucleotide sequences was sequenced per donor, of which roughly 17% were non-productive.

Library prep was done by the immunoSEQ multiplex PCR assay. The multiplex PCR relied on a mix of 60 forward primers for TCR Vbeta segments and 13 reverse primers for TCR Jbeta segments. The CDR3 region of rearranged TCR beta genes was amplified from genomic DNA by a multiplex PCR assay. The amplified TCR beta libraries were sequenced on the Illumina HiSeq System as 87-base-pair reads. As for the authors' bioinformatics: Across the 670 or so repertoires, a later analysis counted 80 million or so unique TCR beta chains, 9.5 million to 13 million of which were shared by at least two donors. Raw reads were error-corrected and collapsed into unique sequences by a nearest-neighbor algorithm in which closely related sequences were merged to remove PCR and sequencing errors. Alignment of CDR3 sequences to IMGT reference sequences was used to assign V, D and J gene segments. For a sequence to be retained, a match of at least six nucleotides was required to both a V gene segment and a J gene segment. Rearrangements were called productive when the CDR3 lacked stop codons and stayed in frame with V and J; all others were non-productive. CDR3 was defined according to IMGT convention as the region running from the second conserved V-encoded cysteine to the conserved J-encoded phenylalanine. Sequences without an unambiguous match to a single V gene segment were excluded from the earlier analysis of almost 600 of the donors. An earlier analysis of roughly 590 of the donors called V segments functional above 56.7% productive rearrangements and segregating when the between-donor standard deviation exceeded 5%. A statistical classification framework was built for diagnosing cytomegalovirus status from the catalog of TCR beta chain sequences. A later analysis assigned V and J genes by comparing TCR nucleotide sequences with IMGT/GENE-DB human TR gene sequences. A later analysis assigned CDR3 sequences and most-parsimonious VDJ recombination scenarios with the TCRdist pipeline. In a later analysis, every TCR beta chain was defined by the combination of its CDR3 amino acid sequence and its V-gene family, and reads without a unique V-gene family were dropped. As a way to deal with suspected cross-contamination and a sequencing artifact, a later analysis dropped 450 to 700 nucleotide sequences that were highly shared and had low generation probability. In a later analysis, a clonal expansion index was calculated for each public chain from normalized within-repertoire ranks of inferred template counts. In a later analysis, generation probabilities were computed using a VDJ recombination model fitted to out-of-frame rearrangements, and the results were checked against IGoR. A later analysis scored TCR-TCR, TCR-HLA and TCR-CMV co-occurrence with hypergeometric tests, applying a repertoire-size bias correction to TCR pairs. To estimate false discovery rates, a later analysis permuted the HLA or CMV assignments 20 times. A later analysis grouped co-occurring TCRs with DBSCAN, adding TCRdist sequence similarity when clustering within HLA-allele-positive subsets. Co-occurrence clustering excluded repertoires with fewer than 30,000 or more than 120,000 public chains, plus five with anomalous nucleotide sharing. Not all clones reach the TCRdb copy of this immuneACCESS table, which keeps in-frame sequences only. Checked studies attribute under half of the gap to unresolved V genes and leave the rest unexplained. Clonal size and the V and J genes are those of that table, whereas D and trimming came from the DNA. This sample is represented by just over 200,000 clones; around 83% of them were singletons. 2.7% of the sample is in the top ten clones.

Beyond this particular receptor, the publication reports: A later analysis found that most CMV-associated TCR beta chains appeared HLA-restricted, with HLA associations seemingly driven largely by CMV exposure. A further reported finding was that TCR beta sequences accurately predicted the HLA-A and HLA-B alleles for most subjects in the first cohort. Over 15 rarely observed V segments, including chromosome 9 orphons, were excluded from the earlier analysis of approximately 500 of the donors because counts were too low. In a later analysis, HLA-associated TCR beta chains showed more clonal expansion and lower generation probabilities than non-associated chains that were equally common. In both the original and validation cohorts, the classifier was reported to diagnose cytomegalovirus status with high specificity and sensitivity. In a later analysis, around 15,000 TCR beta sequences were associated with specific HLA alleles at a false discovery rate of 0.05. Broadly in line with IMGT annotations, most TCR beta V segments showed up in productive rearrangements about 87% or about 30% of the time in an earlier analysis of several hundred of the donors. Strong co-occurrence of HLA alleles, especially DR and DQ, made assigning TCR associations to individual alleles difficult. In the study, some 180 TCR beta chains were listed as associated with cytomegalovirus. A cluster of highly shared sequence variants was judged likely to be a technical artifact of the sequencing pipeline. The only immune exposure information available for the cohort was CMV serostatus. Linkage disequilibrium might explain the correlated functional status among segregating V segments, but an unknown experimental factor could not be excluded. According to a later genetic analysis, donors in an Asian-associated ancestry cluster had fewer N-insertions in productive TCRs than the roughly 670-donor mean. Roughly uniform sequencing depth across donors was assumed in presence/absence analyses, although this assumption may not hold. In vitro tests confirmed that a few of the cytomegalovirus-associated TCR beta chains recognize cytomegalovirus antigens. The cohort was sequenced for TCR beta chains only, and without alpha or paired-chain data the features that could be detected were limited. In a later genetic analysis, a missense DCLRE1C variant was associated with V-gene and J-gene trimming of TCR beta chains, and the association was replicated in an independent cohort. It was suggested by the authors that the approach could potentially be generalized to other disease states and immunological phenotypes. According to a later analysis, TCR association rates differed among HLA loci, with DRB1 alleles showing the most associated TCRs and HLA-C alleles showing the fewest. Across donors, most TCR sequences were observed very rarely, whereas some public TCRs were present in many individuals. Because HLA typing was missing for some donors at each locus, association tests included only the typed subset. A later analysis reported that several top co-occurrence clusters appeared linked to parvovirus B19, influenza, CMV and Epstein-Barr virus.

As regards this clone: No cognate antigen has been identified for it. The sample holds no much larger clone one base away, and base qualities are not on file.

The cohort was made up of 666 healthy bone marrow donors. At the time of sampling, every cohort member was nominally healthy, though immune exposures that went unrecorded were likely present. The donor tested CMV seronegative and was one of the 352 seronegative cohort members. A peripheral blood sample was provided by each donor, and peripheral blood mononuclear cells were used for TCR beta sequencing. Genomic DNA was extracted from the blood cell samples with the Qiagen DNeasy Blood Extraction Kit. The receptor was derived from a woman aged 40 to 50 in good health and CMV-seronegative. Sequences were obtained from PBMCs.

The nucleotide sequence reads TGTGCCAGCAGCTTCGCCGAGGGATACGAGCAGTACTTC. It translates as CASSFAEGYEQYF. The sequence links TRBV11-2 to TRBJ2-7, with TRBD2 tentatively as D gene (5 bases match). CDR1 and CDR2, per the germline V gene, are SGHAT and FQNNGV. Reading from cysteine to phenylalanine, the CDR3 counts 13 amino acids. Solely the CDR3 DNA is kept, with 39 bases framed from the first base. V lost 3 bases and J lost 4 bases; the stretch between them is 10 bases long.